This paragraph reports one T cell receptor beta chain. The antigen remains undetermined. The sample comes from a study of OX40 agonist ivuxolimab in advanced cancers. On the study more broadly: The patients received ivuxolimab by intravenous route every 2 weeks at 0.01 to 10 mg/kg. Of mixed ages from 23 to 79 and averaging approximately 60 years, the group was over 80% male.

Study-wide results and limits: The CD4+ and CD8+ T cells in the blood had expanded clonally by week 6 at 0.1 to 3.0 mg/kg. Those patients achieving a partial response at 0.1-3.0 mg/kg showed among the lowest clonal expansion.

Method: immunoSEQ multiplex PCR; TCRdb's copy keeps in-frame clones and lacks some. The data hold 50,000 to 75,000 clones, with over 80% observed a single time. CDR1 is MGHRA and CDR2 is YSYEKL in the germline V gene. V lost 2 bases and J lost 5; bases outside the gene matches: 7. The length of the CDR3 is 16 residues. This sequence joins TRBV4-1 and TRBJ1-1; 11 bases line up with TRBD1. This sequence originates from an adult with an advanced solid tumor such as melanoma, head and neck, liver or kidney cancer. The source was CD4+ or CD8+ T cells sorted from blood, collected in a trial of the OX40 agonist ivuxolimab. The CDR3, as DNA: TGCGCCAGCAGCCAACCGGGACAGGGGGTAGGAACTGAAGCTTTCTTT. It yields the protein CASSQPGQGVGTEAFF.